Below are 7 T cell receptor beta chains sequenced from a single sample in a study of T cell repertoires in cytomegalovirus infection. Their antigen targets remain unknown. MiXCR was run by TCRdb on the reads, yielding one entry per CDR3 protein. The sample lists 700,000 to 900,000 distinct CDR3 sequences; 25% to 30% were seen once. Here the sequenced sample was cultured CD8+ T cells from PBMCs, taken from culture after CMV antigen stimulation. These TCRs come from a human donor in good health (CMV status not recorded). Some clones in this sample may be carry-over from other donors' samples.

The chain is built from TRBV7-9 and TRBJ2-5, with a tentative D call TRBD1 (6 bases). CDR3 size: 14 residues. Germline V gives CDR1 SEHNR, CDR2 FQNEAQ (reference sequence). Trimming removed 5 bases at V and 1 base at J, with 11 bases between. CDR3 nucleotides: TGTGCCAGCAGCCTTACAGGGATCCAAGAGACCCAGTACTTC. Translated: CASSLTGIQETQYF.

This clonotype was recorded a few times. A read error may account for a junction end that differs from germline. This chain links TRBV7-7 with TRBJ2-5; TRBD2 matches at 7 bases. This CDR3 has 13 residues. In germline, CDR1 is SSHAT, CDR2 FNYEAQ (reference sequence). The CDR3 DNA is TGTGCTAGCAGCCCGACTAGCAGGGAGACCCAGTACTTC. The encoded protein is CASSPTSRETQYF.

For the CDR3, the DNA is TGTGCCAGCAGTGGGGGGGAGACGAGCTCCTACAATGAGCAGTTCTTC. Translation: CASSGGETSSYNEQFF. The J gene is TRBJ2-1, the V gene TRBV12-3 or TRBV12-4; 7 nucleotides align to TRBD2. V shed 5 bases, J shed 0 bases, and the junction held 7 bases outside the gene matches. There are 16 residues in the CDR3.

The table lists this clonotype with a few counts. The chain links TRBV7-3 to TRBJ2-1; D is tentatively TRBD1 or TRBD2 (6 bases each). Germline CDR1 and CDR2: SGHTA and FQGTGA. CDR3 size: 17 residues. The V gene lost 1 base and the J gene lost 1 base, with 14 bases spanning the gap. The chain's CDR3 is CASSLIAGGLSYNEQFF. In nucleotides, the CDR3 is TGTGCCAGCAGCTTAATAGCCGGGGGCTTATCCTACAATGAGCAGTTCTTC. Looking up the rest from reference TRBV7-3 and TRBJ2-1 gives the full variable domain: GAGVSQTPSNKVTEKGKYVELRCDPISGHTALYWYRQSLGQGPEFLIYFQGTGAADDSGLPNDRFFAVRPEGSVSTLKIQRTERGDSAVYLCASSLIAGGLSYNEQFFGPGTRLTVL.

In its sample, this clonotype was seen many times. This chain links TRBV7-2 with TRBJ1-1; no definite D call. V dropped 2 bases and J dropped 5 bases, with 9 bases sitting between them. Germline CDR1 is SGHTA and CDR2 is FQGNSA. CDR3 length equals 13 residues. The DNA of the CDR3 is TGTGCCAGCAGCTTACCGGGTTGGACTGAAGCTTTCTTT. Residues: CASSLPGWTEAFF.

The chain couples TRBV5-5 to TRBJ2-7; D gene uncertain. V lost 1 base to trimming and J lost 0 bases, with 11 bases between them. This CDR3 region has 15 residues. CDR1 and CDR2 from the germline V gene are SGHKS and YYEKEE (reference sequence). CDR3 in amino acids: CASSLLRISSYEQYF. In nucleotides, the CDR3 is TGTGCCAGCAGCTTGCTCAGGATCAGCTCCTACGAGCAGTACTTC. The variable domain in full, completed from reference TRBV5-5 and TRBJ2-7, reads DAGVTQSPTHLIKTRGQQVTLRCSPISGHKSVSWYQQVLGQGPQFIFQYYEKEERGRGNFPDRFSARQFPNYSSELNVNALLLGDSALYLCASSLLRISSYEQYFGPGTRLTVT.

The CDR3 nucleotides are TGCGCCAGCAGCCCGGAACCCCTGAACACCGGGGAGCTGTTTTTT. Protein: CASSPEPLNTGELFF. The chain employs TRBV4-1 and TRBJ2-2; no firm D call. The length of the CDR3 is 15 residues. V was cut by 4 bases and J by 1 base, with 10 bases left in between. The germline gives CDR1 MGHRA, CDR2 YSYEKL.